A selection of T cell receptor beta chains follows, all from one sample in a study of cytomegalovirus exposure and HLA in healthy donors. Profiled with immunoSEQ multiplex PCR; TCRdb holds only in-frame clones, not every one. This table lists approximately 96,000 clones. Sequenced sample: PBMCs. Source of these receptors: a girl aged 10-17 years in good health and CMV-seropositive. The CDR3 runs from the conserved cysteine through the conserved F or W. The D gene is left open where the match is weak.

V gene	D gene	J gene	CDR3 DNA	CDR3 protein
TRBV5-4	TRBD2	TRBJ2-7	TGTGCCAGCATCCCTGAAGCGGGGGGACTCTACGAGCAGTACTTC	CASIPEAGGLYEQYF
TRBV9	NA	TRBJ1-5	TGTGCCAGCAGCGTAGGAAAGACAGCGGGACAGCCCCAGCATTTT	CASSVGKTAGQPQHF
TRBV18	TRBD1	TRBJ1-5	TGTGCCAGCTCAAGGGACAGGATGGATAGCAATCAGCCCCAGCATTTT	CASSRDRMDSNQPQHF
TRBV4-3	TRBD2	TRBJ2-3	TGCGCCAGCAGCCAAGATTCGCCTAGCGGGGGGCTCCTATTTAGCACAGATACGCAGTATTTT	CASSQDSPSGGLLFSTDTQYF
TRBV4-2	NA	TRBJ1-2	TGTGCCAGCAGCCAAGATACAGAATATGGCTACACCTTC	CASSQDTEYGYTF
TRBV25-1	NA	TRBJ1-6	TGTGCCAGCAGTGAATCTGGGGGCGTGCGTTCACCCCTACACTTT	CASSESGGVRSPLHF
TRBV6-5	TRBD1	TRBJ1-3	TGTGCCAGTAGAAAGACAGGGGGGCTAGGAAACACCATATATTTT	CASRKTGGLGNTIYF
TRBV7-7	NA	TRBJ2-5	TGTGCCAGCAGCTTACGGGGGTCCCAAGAGACCCAGTACTTC	CASSLRGSQETQYF
TRBV6-1	NA	TRBJ2-5	TGTGCCAGCAGTTCAGGGTCCCAAGAGACCCAGTACTTC	CASSSGSQETQYF
TRBV5-6	NA	TRBJ1-1	TGTGCCAGCAGCGCCGTACAGGGACGGGGTGAAGCTTTCTTT	CASSAVQGRGEAFF
TRBV11-2	NA	TRBJ2-7	TGTGCCAGCAGCTCCGCAGGGGCGAATGACGAGCAGTACTTC	CASSSAGANDEQYF
TRBV15	TRBD2	TRBJ2-7	TGTGCCACCAGCAGAGATCTAGCGGACCTCTACGAGCAGTACTTC	CATSRDLADLYEQYF
TRBV9	NA	TRBJ2-2	TGTGCCAGCAGCGTAGCGGGTCAGCCGACCGGGGAGCTGTTTTTT	CASSVAGQPTGELFF
TRBV4-3	TRBD1	TRBJ2-5	TGCGCCAGCAGCCAAGAGTCTGTGAAGGCAGGGGGATCGTACCAAGAGACCCAGTACTTC	CASSQESVKAGGSYQETQYF